This T cell receptor (beta chain) emerged from a study of T cell responses to AZD1222 COVID-19 vaccine. Measured with immunoSEQ multiplex PCR; TCRdb has only the in-frame clones, and not every one. The sample lists 150,000 to 200,000 clones, about 90% occurring once. As concerns this clone: Its antigen is not known.

The CDR3 consists of 14 residues. From germline, CDR1 is SEHNR and CDR2 FQNEAQ (reference sequence). Between the trimmed V and J ends, which lost 5 bases and 4 bases, there was a span of 12 bases. The study's findings and limits: Following two doses of AZD1222, Spike-specific TCR breadth and depth rose. Just a handful of people given AZD1222 tested seropositive at baseline. It should be noted that donors were predominantly white British and more often female, and clonal diversity was possibly underestimated.

The sample here was peripheral blood, taken on day 0 of AZD1222 vaccination. This chain links TRBV7-9 with TRBJ1-3; D gene unclear. The TCR sequence derives from an adult in good health. CDR3 region: CASSGGRPGNTIYF. The CDR3 DNA is TGTGCCAGCAGCGGCGGTCGCCCGGGAAACACCATATATTTT.